A single sample is the source of the 28 T cell receptor beta chains below, sequenced in a study of blood T cell repertoires in COVID-19. The table came from immunoSEQ multiplex PCR; TCRdb's copy has only in-frame clones and leaves some out. Among some 110,000 clones listed, approximately 78% were seen once. Sequenced material: peripheral blood. The receptors here all came from a man aged 70 or older with acute or convalescent COVID-19.

The rearrangement links TRBV5-6 to TRBJ2-6; TRBD1 matches at 8 bases. Trimming took 4 bases from V and 2 from J; bases not matched to a gene: 11. Germline V gene data show CDR1 as SGHDT and CDR2 as YYEEEE. This CDR3 is 18 amino acids long. Here the CDR3 DNA reads TGTGCCAGCAGCCAGGGGACAGGTACATACCCTGGGGCCAACGTCCTGACTTTC. The encoded protein is CASSQGTGTYPGANVLTF.

The rearrangement links TRBV19 to TRBJ1-6; 11 positions match TRBD1. CDR3 size: 16 residues. The J segment lost 9 bases and the V segment lost 3 bases, leaving 7 bases of the junction unmatched. CDR1 LNHDA and CDR2 SQIVND come from the germline V gene (reference sequence). The CDR3 nucleotides are TGTGCCAGTAGTATTTCCGGGACAGGGGGAATTTCACCCCTCCACTTT. Translation: CASSISGTGGISPLHF.

V gene TRBV19 combines with J gene TRBJ2-7; 8 nucleotides match TRBD2. Germline V gene lookup returns CDR1 LNHDA and CDR2 SQIVND (reference sequence). There are 14 residues in the CDR3. Germline trimming cut 6 bases from V and 4 bases from J; bases unmatched to any gene: 8. The CDR3 region is CASSGRAGRYEQYF. The CDR3 bases are TGTGCCAGTAGCGGGAGGGCCGGTAGGTACGAGCAGTACTTC. Using reference TRBV19 and TRBJ2-7 for the parts outside the CDR3, the full variable domain is DGGITQSPKYLFRKEGQNVTLSCEQNLNHDAMYWYRQDPGQGLRLIYYSQIVNDFQKGDIAEGYSVSREKKESFPLTVTSAQKNPTAFYLCASSGRAGRYEQYFGPGTRLTVT.

The chain is built from TRBV5-6 and TRBJ2-5; TRBD2 agrees at 9 bases. V was pared by 4 bases and J by 6 bases, with 7 bases of the junction left unmatched. The CDR3 spans 14 residues. CDR1 is SGHDT, CDR2 YYEEEE, per germline. CDR3 protein: CASSPPSGRKTQYF. CDR3 nucleotide sequence: TGTGCCAGCAGCCCCCCAAGCGGGAGGAAGACCCAGTACTTC.

In regard to this clone: This same CDR3 is encoded by further DNA sequences in the sample. The V and J genes are TRBV11-3 and TRBJ2-5; TRBD2 matches 12 bases. The V gene end was trimmed by 5 bases and the J gene end by 4 bases; junction bases not matched to a gene: 2. From germline, CDR1 is SGHNT and CDR2 YENEEA. This CDR3 region has 14 residues. The DNA for the CDR3 is TGTGCCAGCAGCACGGGACTAGCGGGAGAGACCCAGTACTTC. Residues: CASSTGLAGETQYF.

J is TRBJ1-1 and V is TRBV5-1; maybe TRBD1 (6 bases). Trimming shortened V by 0 bases and J by 4 bases, and 10 bases separated the two germline ends. Germline V lookup: CDR1 SGHRS, CDR2 YFSETQ. This CDR3 has 14 residues. This CDR3 reads CASSLEGESTEAFF. CDR3 nucleotides: TGCGCCAGCAGCTTGGAGGGGGAGTCCACTGAAGCTTTCTTT.

This rearrangement joins TRBV6-9 to TRBJ2-2; D perhaps matches TRBD2 (5 bases). The CDR3 extends over 14 amino acids. The germline V gene encodes CDR1 MNHGY and CDR2 SVAAGI. V was pared by 5 bases and J by 4 bases, with 11 bases between. CDR3 in DNA: TGTGCCAGCAGTGCTTCAGAGGGCACCGGGGAGCTGTTTTTT. Its protein product is CASSASEGTGELFF.

The rearrangement joins TRBV2 to TRBJ1-2; 9 nucleotides line up with TRBD1. Germline CDR1 reads SNHLY; CDR2 reads FYNNEI. Trimming took 6 bases from V and 0 from J; bases not matched to a gene: 2. The CDR3 has 14 amino acids. The CDR3 loop reads CASSGTGTNYGYTF. CDR3 nucleotide sequence: TGTGCCAGCAGCGGGACAGGGACTAACTATGGCTACACCTTC.

This chain uses TRBV5-1 with TRBJ2-7; TRBD1 matches 10 bases. Trimming took 4 bases from V and 5 from J; bases not matched to a gene: 6. Looked up from germline, CDR1 is SGHRS and CDR2 is YFSETQ. The CDR3 is 14 amino acids. DNA for the CDR3: TGCGCCAGCAGCATACCGGGACAGGGGAACGAGCAGTACTTC. This sequence encodes CASSIPGQGNEQYF.

The rearrangement joins TRBV21-1 to TRBJ1-5. TRBV21-1 is designated a pseudogene. The CDR3 sequence is 16 residues long. The CDR3 nucleotides read TGTGCCAGCAGCAAAGTGTGGAGGGGCTCGAATCAGCCCCAGCATTTT. Protein product: CASSKVWRGSNQPQHF.

The chain has TRBV7-2 and TRBJ2-1; D is perhaps TRBD2 (6 bases). Germline CDR1 and CDR2: SGHTA and FQGNSA. Between the trimmed V and J ends, which lost 6 bases and 15 bases, there was a span of 18 bases. The CDR3 is 12 residues long. The CDR3 coding sequence is TGTGCCAGCAGTTTGGCCACCGGGACTCTGTTCTTC. It is translated as CASSLATGTLFF.

The chain employs TRBV2 and TRBJ1-4, with TRBD1 as a possible D gene (6 bases). Germline values: CDR1 SNHLY, CDR2 FYNNEI. The V gene lost 8 bases and the J gene lost 8 bases, with 15 bases spanning the gap. The CDR3 extends over 13 amino acids. The CDR3 loop reads CASHRDVGEKLFF. CDR3 sequence (DNA): TGTGCCAGCCACAGGGATGTGGGGGAAAAACTGTTTTTT.

This chain joins TRBV27 and TRBJ2-7; TRBD1 matches 7 bases. The CDR3 totals 16 residues. The V segment lost 6 bases and the J segment 2 bases; nucleotides outside the gene matches: 13. Germline assignment: CDR1 MNHEY and CDR2 SMNVEV (reference sequence). CDR3 nucleotide sequence: TGTGCCAGCAGGAAGACAGGGCCCGTTATTGCCTACGAGCAGTACTTC. Encoded protein: CASRKTGPVIAYEQYF.

This chain joins TRBV11-3 and TRBJ2-7; unclear D gene. Germline loops: CDR1 SGHNT, CDR2 YENEEA. This CDR3 is 9 amino acids long. The CDR3 loop is CNSLYEQYF. The CDR3 DNA reads TGTAACAGCCTCTACGAGCAGTACTTC.

This clone was seen more than once but under ten times. The chain uses TRBV19 and TRBJ1-1; D perhaps matches TRBD1 (6 bases). The germline V gene has CDR1 LNHDA and CDR2 SQIVND (reference sequence). CDR3 length equals 13 residues. The V and J ends lost 6 bases and 8 bases respectively, with 16 bases between them. DNA for the CDR3: TGTGCCAGTAGACCTACAGGGAGCTTGGAAGCTTTCTTT. Its translation is CASRPTGSLEAFF.

The genes are TRBV6-1 and TRBJ1-4; D unclear. The CDR3 consists of 15 residues. Trimming removed 2 bases at V and 4 bases at J, with 11 bases between. The germline CDR1 and CDR2 sequences are MNHNS and SASEGT. The CDR3 sequence is CASSERPGNNEKLFF. The CDR3 coding sequence is TGTGCCAGCAGTGAACGCCCGGGAAATAATGAAAAACTGTTTTTT.

J is TRBJ1-1 and V is TRBV5-1, with 8 bases that match TRBD1. The germline V gene encodes CDR1 SGHRS and CDR2 YFSETQ. V lost 4 bases, J lost 6 bases, and 5 bases stayed unmatched. There are 13 residues in the CDR3. CDR3 region: CASSVQGDSEAFF. The CDR3 region has the DNA TGCGCCAGCAGCGTACAGGGGGACTCTGAAGCTTTCTTT.

The rearrangement joins TRBV6-1 to TRBJ1-2; the match to TRBD1 covers 11 bases. In germline, CDR1 is MNHNS, CDR2 SASEGT. This CDR3 has 16 residues. Unmatched junction bases numbered 7, after V lost 4 bases and J lost 3 bases. CDR3 loop: CASSGPGQGGHYGYTF. CDR3 sequence (DNA): TGTGCCAGCAGTGGACCGGGACAGGGGGGTCACTATGGCTACACCTTC.

The chain carries TRBV14 and TRBJ1-1, with D possibly matching TRBD1 (6 bases). V was clipped by 4 bases and J by 3 bases, with 15 bases between them. The CDR3 runs to 15 residues. The germline V gene has CDR1 SGHDN and CDR2 FVKESK. Here the CDR3 DNA reads TGTGCCAGCAGCCGCCCAAGGGAGGGGGACACTGAAGCTTTCTTT. Translation: CASSRPREGDTEAFF. Using reference TRBV14 and TRBJ1-1 for the parts outside the CDR3, the full variable domain is EAGVTQFPSHSVIEKGQTVTLRCDPISGHDNLYWYRRVMGKEIKFLLHFVKESKQDESGMPNNRFLAERTGGTYSTLKVQPAELEDSGVYFCASSRPREGDTEAFFGQGTRLTVV.

This sequence joins TRBV2 and TRBJ1-2; no definite D call. V was clipped by 8 bases and J by 2 bases, with 12 bases between them. The CDR3 contains 13 residues. CDR1 and CDR2 (germline): SNHLY, FYNNEI. The CDR3 region is CASFSTQNYGYTF. CDR3 coding DNA: TGTGCCAGCTTTTCCACACAAAACTATGGCTACACCTTC. Supplemented by reference TRBV2 and TRBJ1-2, the full variable domain reads EPEVTQTPSHQVTQMGQEVILRCVPISNHLYFYWYRQILGQKVEFLVSFYNNEISEKSEIFDDQFSVERPDGSNFTLKIRSTKLEDSAMYFCASFSTQNYGYTFGSGTRLTVV.

This chain connects TRBV3-1 (or the pseudogene TRBV3-2) to TRBJ2-7; D is perhaps TRBD2 (6 bases). The CDR3 sequence is 14 residues long. The germline V gene encodes CDR1 LGHDT and CDR2 YNNKEL (reference sequence). Trimming removed 4 bases from V and 6 bases from J, with 16 bases in between. The CDR3 DNA reads as TGTGCCAGCAGCCTTGGACGGGAGATCAGCGAGCAGTACTTC. Translated: CASSLGREISEQYF.

This clone has only a few counts. J is TRBJ1-3 and V is TRBV5-1; D not resolved. Trimming stripped 4 bases from V and 0 bases from J, with 5 bases between. Germline V lookup: CDR1 SGHRS, CDR2 YFSETQ. There are 13 residues in the CDR3. CDR3 region: CASSRDSGNTIYF. CDR3 nucleotide sequence: TGCGCCAGCAGCCGGGACTCTGGAAACACCATATATTTT. Full variable domain (remainder filled in from reference TRBV5-1 and TRBJ1-3): KAGVTQTPRYLIKTRGQQVTLSCSPISGHRSVSWYQQTPGQGLQFLFEYFSETQRNKGNFPGRFSGRQFSNSRSEMNVSTLELGDSALYLCASSRDSGNTIYFGEGSWLTVV.

The chain is built from TRBV15 and TRBJ2-7; 8 bases map to TRBD1. V dropped 0 bases and J dropped 5; count of bases not matched to a gene: 9. Germline V gives CDR1 LNHNV, CDR2 YYDKDF (reference sequence). CDR3 length equals 16 residues. CDR3 in DNA: TGTGCCACCAGCAGAGATTTCCCGGACAGGGACGACGAGCAGTACTTC. Translated: CATSRDFPDRDDEQYF.

The chain is built from TRBV15 and TRBJ2-7; 10 nucleotides match TRBD2. Trimming removed 4 bases from V and 5 bases from J; junction bases left unmatched: 8. The CDR3 contains 15 residues. Germline CDR1 is LNHNV and CDR2 is YYDKDF (reference sequence). CDR3 in DNA: TGTGCCACCAGCACGGCTCTAGCGGGAGTAAACGAGCAGTACTTC. Protein: CATSTALAGVNEQYF.

The J gene is TRBJ2-5, the V gene TRBV11-1; 12 positions match TRBD2. This CDR3 has 16 residues. J was trimmed by 4 bases and V by 1 base; bases with no gene match: 4. Germline V gene data show CDR1 as SGHAT and CDR2 as FQDESV (reference sequence). CDR3 in amino acids: CASSLEGGLAGETQYF. The DNA for the CDR3 is TGTGCCAGCAGCTTAGAAGGGGGACTAGCGGGAGAGACCCAGTACTTC. Variable domain in full (rest from reference TRBV11-1 and TRBJ2-5): EAEVAQSPRYKITEKSQAVAFWCDPISGHATLYWYRQILGQGPELLVQFQDESVVDDSQLPKDRFSAERLKGVDSTLKIQPAELGDSAMYLCASSLEGGLAGETQYFGPGTRLLVL.

The V call is TRBV28, the J call TRBJ2-1; the match to TRBD1 covers 9 bases. V lost 4 bases and J lost 14; bases outside the gene matches: 12. The CDR3 covers 14 residues. From germline, CDR1 is MDHEN and CDR2 SYDVKM. Here the CDR3 DNA reads TGTGCCAGCAGTTCACCCGGTAACGGACAGGGGAAGTTCTTC. Translating gives CASSSPGNGQGKFF.

The genes are TRBV6-6 and TRBJ1-3, with D possibly TRBD1 on 6 matching bases. The V gene lost 5 bases and the J gene lost 0 bases, with 23 bases spanning the gap. The germline V gene has CDR1 MNHNY and CDR2 SVGAGI (reference sequence). This CDR3 has 19 residues. CDR3 sequence (DNA): TGTGCCAGCAGTCGCGGTACTCAAGGGGGGGCCCCCTCTGGAAACACCATATATTTT. Its protein product is CASSRGTQGGAPSGNTIYF.

This chain joins TRBV7-6 and TRBJ2-1; 9 nucleotides agree with TRBD2. CDR3 length: 16 amino acids. Germline CDR1 and CDR2: SGHVS and FNYEAQ. Unmatched junction bases numbered 8, after V lost 3 bases and J lost 5 bases. CDR3 coding DNA: TGTGCCAGCAGCTTCTTAGCGGGAGAAGTGAACAATGAGCAGTTCTTC. Protein sequence: CASSFLAGEVNNEQFF.